The T cell receptor beta chain under discussion was sequenced for a study of blood T cell repertoires in COVID-19. Study-level information: Nucleic acid was either cDNA or gDNA, and it came from T cells, B-cell-depleted T cells, or PBMCs.

The participants were between about 18 and 90 years old and came from fewer than 25 US areas. Participant-given clinical history determined each cohort assignment. Clones were sequenced by immunoSEQ multiplex PCR, and TCRdb holds only the in-frame ones, with some missing. Of over 120,000 clones listed, 60% to 80% are singletons. The receptor was derived from a woman in her forties or fifties who had recovered from COVID-19. The sequencing sample was made of PBMCs or T cells enriched from blood (not recorded which).

CDR3 DNA sequence: TGCGCCAGCAGCCAAGAGGGGACAGGGGTTTCCTACGAGCAGTACTTC. The encoded protein is CASSQEGTGVSYEQYF. The rearrangement joins TRBV4-1 to TRBJ2-7; the match to TRBD1 covers 10 bases. The ends lost 0 bases at V and 1 base at J; junction bases unmatched: 3. Germline loops: CDR1 MGHRA, CDR2 YSYEKL. The CDR3 loop spans 16 amino acids.